The 26 T cell receptor beta chains presented below share a single source sample, sequenced in a study of shared clonotypes between healthy human individuals. Naive-designated CD8 cells lacked CD45RO, were positively enriched for CCR7, and omitted terminally differentiated effector memory CD45RA+ cells. Data came from immunoSEQ multiplex PCR; TCRdb stores just in-frame clones and leaves some out. The table includes about 2 million clones, approximately 94% detected once. Source material: naive CD8+ T cells sorted from blood. These receptors all stem from a man between 18 and 35 years old in good health.

The chain is built from TRBV2 and TRBJ2-2; no reliable D call. The length of the CDR3 is 16 residues. The germline V and J ends were trimmed by 1 base and 3 bases, with 12 bases remaining between them. The V gene's germline CDR1 is SNHLY and CDR2 FYNNEI. The CDR3 DNA reads as TGTGCCAGCAGTGAAGTGATGTGGCAGGACACCGGGGAGCTGTTTTTT. Its translation is CASSEVMWQDTGELFF.

The chain joins TRBV18 to TRBJ2-3; 7 positions agree with TRBD2. V lost 4 bases and J lost 2; bases outside the gene matches: 3. Germline CDR1 KGHSH, CDR2 LQKENI. CDR3 length: 14 residues. CDR3 residues: CASSRLADTDTQYF. The CDR3 DNA reads TGTGCCAGCTCACGCCTAGCGGACACAGATACGCAGTATTTT.

The chain joins TRBV5-4 to TRBJ2-7; no firm D call. The CDR3 contains 12 residues. The germline gives CDR1 SGHNT, CDR2 YYREEE (reference sequence). Trimming removed 4 bases at V and 0 bases at J, with 5 bases between. The CDR3 DNA sequence: TGTGCCAGCAGCCCAAACTCCTACGAGCAGTACTTC. This gives the protein CASSPNSYEQYF.

This clone was picked up one time. The chain has TRBV2 and TRBJ2-3; perhaps TRBD2 as D (5 bases). Trimming took off 8 bases at V and 0 bases at J, with 15 bases between the two ends. Germline CDR1 is SNHLY and CDR2 is FYNNEI. CDR3 length: 15 amino acids. CDR3: CASHPRPGSTDTQYF. The CDR3 DNA reads as TGTGCCAGCCACCCTCGCCCGGGGAGCACAGATACGCAGTATTTT.

The chain is built from TRBV27 and TRBJ2-1; 8 bases agree with TRBD1. Unmatched junction bases numbered 9, after V lost 8 bases and J lost 3 bases. The CDR3 contains 15 residues. Germline-derived CDR1 and CDR2 are MNHEY and SMNVEV (reference sequence). The CDR3 region is CASGSTGVLYNEQFF. In nucleotides, the CDR3 is TGTGCCAGCGGATCGACAGGGGTTCTCTACAATGAGCAGTTCTTC.

This rearrangement joins TRBV11-3 to TRBJ2-3; 9 nucleotides align to TRBD1. The CDR3 has 14 residues. The trim removed 5 bases at V and 4 bases at J, leaving 4 bases unmatched. The V gene's germline CDR1 is SGHNT and CDR2 YENEEA. The CDR3 bases are TGTGCCAGCAGCCAAAGACAGGGGGCAGATACGCAGTATTTT. Amino acids: CASSQRQGADTQYF.

As regards this clone: The sample contains more than one DNA sequence encoding this CDR3. The CDR3: CASSSDSYEQYF. The CDR3, as DNA: TGTGCCAGCAGCTCGGACAGTTACGAGCAGTACTTC. The V and J genes are TRBV6-5 and TRBJ2-7; perhaps TRBD1 as D (6 bases). Germline CDR1 is MNHEY and CDR2 is SVGAGI. The CDR3 consists of 12 residues. Trimming removed 6 bases at V and 4 bases at J, with 10 bases between.

V and J are TRBV6-6 and TRBJ1-1; D possibly corresponds to TRBD1 (6 bases). The germline V gene encodes CDR1 MNHNY and CDR2 SVGAGI (reference sequence). The V gene lost 2 bases and the J gene lost 3 bases, with 10 bases spanning the gap. CDR3 length: 14 residues. The CDR3 nucleotides are TGTGCCAGCAGTTACCCGGGACAACACACTGAAGCTTTCTTT. This gives the protein CASSYPGQHTEAFF.

This clone was found once. The chain recombines TRBV19 with TRBJ2-7; D is undetermined. Germline loops: CDR1 LNHDA, CDR2 SQIVND (reference sequence). The length of the CDR3 is 13 residues. The V gene lost 1 base and the J gene lost 2 bases, with 6 bases spanning the gap. The CDR3 coding sequence is TGTGCCAGTAGTATAGGGGAACCCTACGAGCAGTACTTC. This sequence encodes CASSIGEPYEQYF.

The sample holds one count of this clone. The V call is TRBV6-6, the J call TRBJ2-7; tentatively, D is TRBD1 or TRBD2 (5 bases each). V lost 8 bases, J lost 6 bases, and 14 bases lay in between. This CDR3 contains 12 residues. The V gene's germline CDR1 is MNHNY and CDR2 SVGAGI (reference sequence). The CDR3 region has the DNA TGTGCCAGCGGACCCCAGGGACCCGAGCAGTACTTC. Amino acids: CASGPQGPEQYF.

The chain links TRBV19 to TRBJ2-2, with D maybe TRBD1 (6 bases). The CDR3 contains 14 residues. The ends were cut back, 9 bases at V and 1 base at J, with 12 bases in the middle. Germline V gene data show CDR1 as LNHDA and CDR2 as SQIVND (reference sequence). The CDR3 DNA reads as TGTGCCAGCCTTGGGGACAAGAACACCGGGGAGCTGTTTTTT. Translated: CASLGDKNTGELFF.

In the case of this clone: The same CDR3 can be traced to other DNA sequences in this sample. V usage is TRBV30 and J usage is TRBJ1-1; no definite D call. The CDR3 totals 12 residues. The V end lost 0 bases, the J end lost 6 bases, and 8 bases lay between the germline ends. Germline CDR1 and CDR2: GTSNPN and SVGIG (reference sequence). CDR3 DNA sequence: TGTGCCTGGAGTGTACTGAGTTCTGAAGCTTTCTTT. This sequence encodes CAWSVLSSEAFF.

The V call is TRBV28, the J call TRBJ2-1; D call uncertain. Between the trimmed V and J ends, which lost 8 bases and 7 bases, there was a span of 18 bases. Per the germline V gene, CDR1 is MDHEN and CDR2 is SYDVKM. The length of the CDR3 is 14 residues. The CDR3: CASAPTVFTNEQFF. CDR3 nucleotide sequence: TGTGCCAGCGCTCCTACCGTTTTTACGAATGAGCAGTTCTTC.

With respect to this clone: The sample carries other DNA sequences with the same CDR3. The rearrangement links TRBV11-3 to TRBJ1-1; a weak D match, TRBD1 (6 bases). The CDR3 totals 12 residues. Germline V gives CDR1 SGHNT, CDR2 YENEEA. The ends were cut back, 5 bases at V and 6 bases at J, with 10 bases in the middle. The CDR3 is CASSLQGSEAFF. As DNA, the CDR3 is TGTGCCAGCAGCCTACAGGGTTCTGAAGCTTTCTTT.

V gene TRBV30 combines with J gene TRBJ1-2, with unresolved D. Trimming shortened V by 5 bases and J by 9 bases, and 25 bases separated the two germline ends. The CDR3 is 15 amino acids. In germline, CDR1 is GTSNPN, CDR2 SVGIG (reference sequence). CDR3 amino acids: CAWEGPHKSIWSYTF. DNA for the CDR3: TGTGCCTGGGAGGGCCCCCACAAGTCAATATGGAGCTACACCTTC.

As concerns this clone: This specimen includes other DNA sequences encoding the same CDR3. The chain is built from TRBV9 and TRBJ2-3; D not certain. Trimming removed 2 bases from V and 1 base from J, with 5 bases in between. The CDR3 has 13 amino acids. Germline V CDR1 and CDR2: SGDLS, YYNGEE. CDR3 DNA sequence: TGTGCCAGCAGCGTGGGTGGCACAGATACGCAGTATTTT. Encoded protein: CASSVGGTDTQYF.

The chain employs TRBV16 and TRBJ1-4; D unresolved. The V gene lost 1 base and the J gene lost 2 bases, with 8 bases spanning the gap. The CDR3 has 15 residues. CDR1 is KGHSY and CDR2 is FQNENV in the germline V gene. In DNA form, the CDR3 reads TGTGCCAGCAGCCAATGGCGGGCGACTAATGAAAAACTGTTTTTT. As protein: CASSQWRATNEKLFF. The complete variable domain, with remaining parts taken from reference TRBV16 and TRBJ1-4, reads GEEVAQTPKHLVRGEGQKAKLYCAPIKGHSYVFWYQQVLKNEFKFLISFQNENVFDETGMPKERFSAKCLPNSPCSLEIQATKLEDSAVYFCASSQWRATNEKLFFGSGTQLSVL.

The gene calls are TRBV6-5 and TRBJ1-2, with TRBD1 matching 10 bases. The junction had 5 bases not matched to a gene; V was cut back by 6 bases and J by 7 bases. CDR3 length equals 13 residues. Germline CDR1 is MNHEY and CDR2 is SVGAGI. CDR3 sequence (DNA): TGTGCCAGCAGCGGACAGGGGGTCGGTGGCTACACCTTC. This translates into CASSGQGVGGYTF.

The rearrangement uses TRBV19 and TRBJ2-7; D might be TRBD1 or TRBD2, each matching 5 bases. V was clipped by 1 base and J by 1 base, with 20 bases between them. The CDR3 is 18 amino acids. The germline V gene encodes CDR1 LNHDA and CDR2 SQIVND (reference sequence). The CDR3 is CASSIGGQGAQQSYEQYF. The CDR3 nucleotides read TGTGCCAGTAGTATAGGAGGGCAGGGAGCGCAGCAATCCTACGAGCAGTACTTC.

This chain links TRBV6-1 with TRBJ2-7; perhaps D is TRBD1 or TRBD2 (6 bases each). Germline CDR1 MNHNS, CDR2 SASEGT. Trimming left V 2 bases short and J 1 base short, with 12 bases between. This CDR3 contains 15 residues. The CDR3 sequence: CASSEIGGTSYEQYF. CDR3 nucleotides: TGTGCCAGCAGTGAAATCGGGGGCACTTCCTACGAGCAGTACTTC.

V gene TRBV30 combines with J gene TRBJ2-2, with a possible D match to TRBD2 (5 bases). This CDR3 has 16 amino acids. V lost 1 base and J 3 bases, leaving 15 bases between the germline ends. The germline CDR1 and CDR2 sequences are GTSNPN and SVGIG (reference sequence). In nucleotides, the CDR3 is TGTGCCTGGAGTGCCCGACTAACGGGGTACACCGGGGAGCTGTTTTTT. Protein product: CAWSARLTGYTGELFF.

The chain has TRBV5-8 and TRBJ2-2; 9 bases are shared with TRBD2. Per germline, CDR1 SGHTS and CDR2 YDEGEE. After removal of 5 bases from V and 4 bases from J, the junction contained 15 bases not matched to a gene. CDR3 length equals 18 residues. CDR3 in amino acids: CASSFGNIAGVGTGELFF. For the CDR3, the DNA is TGTGCCAGCAGTTTCGGGAATATAGCGGGGGTCGGCACCGGGGAGCTGTTTTTT.

This chain uses TRBV19 with TRBJ1-1; D unresolved. V lost 6 bases and J 0 bases, leaving 11 bases between the germline ends. Germline V gene sequence: CDR1 LNHDA, CDR2 SQIVND (reference sequence). The CDR3 has 14 residues. CDR3 in amino acids: CASSPSKLNTEAFF. In DNA form, the CDR3 reads TGTGCCAGTAGCCCCTCGAAGCTGAACACTGAAGCTTTCTTT.

This rearrangement joins TRBV27 to TRBJ2-7; D may correspond to TRBD1 or TRBD2 (5 bases each). Germline V lookup: CDR1 MNHEY, CDR2 SMNVEV (reference sequence). Between the trimmed V and J ends, which lost 7 bases and 2 bases, there was a span of 12 bases. CDR3 length equals 13 residues. The CDR3 sequence is CASKSLGAYEQYF. Here the CDR3 DNA reads TGTGCCAGCAAATCCCTGGGGGCCTACGAGCAGTACTTC.

The chain employs TRBV7-6 and TRBJ2-5, with 9 bases matching TRBD1. Germline V lookup: CDR1 SGHVS, CDR2 FNYEAQ. The J segment lost 5 bases and the V segment lost 8 bases, leaving 9 bases of the junction unmatched. This CDR3 comprises 14 residues. The chain's CDR3 is CASGHQTGGETQYF. For the CDR3, the DNA is TGTGCCAGCGGGCATCAGACAGGGGGGGAGACCCAGTACTTC.

The genes are TRBV7-2 and TRBJ2-3; the match to TRBD2 covers 12 bases. This CDR3 region has 16 residues. Looked up from germline, CDR1 is SGHTA and CDR2 is FQGNSA. The V segment lost 2 bases and the J segment 3 bases; nucleotides outside the gene matches: 3. DNA of the CDR3: TGTGCCAGCAGCTTACTAGCGGGAGGGTTGACAGATACGCAGTATTTT. Translating it yields CASSLLAGGLTDTQYF.